This is a list of T cell receptor beta chains from one sample in a study of beta chain features in type 1 diabetes. Generated by immunoSEQ multiplex PCR, the TCRdb table keeps only in-frame clones and is missing some. The table records under 450,000 clones, roughly 13% of them present only once. Sequenced: naive CD4+ T cells from blood. These receptors were collected from a man aged 25 to 40 in good health. Both conserved end residues are part of each CDR3. The order of the fields is V gene, J gene, clone size, D gene, CDR3 protein, CDR3 DNA. D genes are given only for firm matches. Where a row states a size, it is once, few, many or the class of an expanded clone; other rows omit it.

TRBV7-6	TRBJ2-3	NA	NA	CASSGQSTDTQYF	TGTGCCAGCAGCGGACAGTCCACAGATACGCAGTATTTT
TRBV10-3	TRBJ1-6	NA	NA	CAKRGEINSPLHF	TGTGCCAAAAGGGGAGAAATAAATTCACCCCTCCACTTT
TRBV19	TRBJ2-3	few	NA	CATSTKGLQRSTDTQYF	TGTGCCACCTCCACGAAGGGTCTCCAGCGAAGCACAGATACGCAGTATTTT
TRBV2	TRBJ1-1	few	NA	CASSVKQQNTEAFF	TGTGCCAGCAGTGTAAAACAGCAGAACACTGAAGCTTTCTTT
TRBV7-6	TRBJ2-5	few	NA	CASSPGTRQETQYF	TGTGCCAGCAGCCCCGGGACTCGACAAGAGACCCAGTACTTC
TRBV15	TRBJ2-1	few	TRBD2	CATSRGSRSSGRNEQFF	TGTGCCACCAGCAGAGGCTCCCGGTCTAGCGGGAGAAATGAGCAGTTCTTC
TRBV7-2	TRBJ2-1	NA	NA	CASSLLGWDEQFF	TGTGCCAGCAGCTTATTGGGGTGGGATGAGCAGTTCTTC
TRBV5-4	TRBJ2-3	NA	NA	CASSPNPWALTDTQYF	TGTGCCAGCAGCCCGAACCCGTGGGCGCTCACAGATACGCAGTATTTT
TRBV11-2	TRBJ2-1	few	NA	CASSPVEGGVF	TGTGCCAGCAGCCCGGTGGAGGGAGGAGTCTTC
TRBV4-1	TRBJ2-3	NA	NA	CASSQATGIRDTQYF	TGCGCCAGCAGCCAAGCTACGGGGATCCGAGATACGCAGTATTTT
TRBV4-3	TRBJ1-6	NA	NA	CASSPRGRVNSPLHF	TGCGCCAGCAGCCCCCGTGGCAGGGTGAATTCACCCCTCCACTTT
TRBV7-2	TRBJ1-4	NA	NA	CASSLRGTSKLFF	TGTGCCAGCAGCTTAAGGGGGACAAGCAAACTGTTTTTT
TRBV5-4	TRBJ2-1	NA	NA	CASSLQGNEQFF	TGTGCCAGCAGCTTGCAGGGGAATGAGCAGTTCTTC
TRBV10-3	TRBJ2-1	NA	NA	CAISERGRERTYNEQFF	TGTGCCATCAGTGAGCGTGGACGGGAGCGAACCTACAATGAGCAGTTCTTC
TRBV5-1	TRBJ1-4	NA	TRBD1	CASSFTGDRVKLFF	TGCGCCAGCAGCTTTACAGGGGATCGGGTAAAACTGTTTTTT
TRBV9	TRBJ2-3	NA	NA	CASSVVGRVFTDTQYF	TGTGCCAGCAGCGTAGTAGGAAGGGTATTCACAGATACGCAGTATTTT
TRBV7-2	TRBJ2-1	NA	TRBD2	CASSLVGTSDYNEQFF	TGTGCCAGCAGCTTAGTAGGGACTAGCGACTACAATGAGCAGTTCTTC
TRBV27	TRBJ2-5	NA	TRBD1	CASSPINLGQEKETQYF	TGTGCCAGCAGTCCCATTAACCTGGGACAGGAGAAAGAGACCCAGTACTTC
TRBV30	TRBJ2-3	few	NA	CAWKLGPNTDTQYF	TGTGCCTGGAAACTCGGGCCTAACACAGATACGCAGTATTTT
TRBV5-4	TRBJ2-1	few	NA	CASSKGGSYNEQFF	TGTGCCAGCAGTAAGGGGGGCTCCTACAATGAGCAGTTCTTC
TRBV11-2	TRBJ2-3	few	TRBD2	CASSLDPPGGDTQYF	TGTGCCAGCAGCTTAGATCCACCGGGGGGTGATACGCAGTATTTT
TRBV9	TRBJ2-5	few	TRBD2	CASSVGAGAIKTQYF	TGTGCCAGCAGCGTAGGAGCGGGGGCAATAAAGACCCAGTACTTC
TRBV6-5	TRBJ1-6	NA	NA	CASSRGGGRPPLHF	TGTGCCAGCAGCCGCGGAGGGGGAAGGCCACCCCTCCACTTT
TRBV19	TRBJ2-3	NA	TRBD2	CASSLSGKGTDTQYF	TGTGCCAGTAGTTTGAGCGGGAAAGGGACAGATACGCAGTATTTT
TRBV25-1	TRBJ2-1	few	TRBD2	CASSVRLAGGPGNEQFF	TGTGCCAGCAGTGTCAGACTAGCGGGGGGGCCCGGCAATGAGCAGTTCTTC
TRBV29-1	TRBJ2-1	many	NA	CSVDGPFSSYNEQFF	TGCAGCGTTGATGGGCCCTTCAGCTCCTACAATGAGCAGTTCTTC
TRBV11-2	TRBJ2-2	few	NA	CASSLSETANTGELFF	TGTGCCAGCAGCTTGAGCGAAACAGCGAACACCGGGGAGCTGTTTTTT
TRBV23-1	TRBJ2-1	NA	NA	CTSSQCGGDEQFF	TGCACCAGCAGTCAATGTGGGGGCGATGAGCAGTTCTTC
TRBV29-1	TRBJ2-5	NA	NA	CSVTDSPVRGETQYF	TGCAGCGTTACTGACTCCCCCGTTCGAGGAGAGACCCAGTACTTC
TRBV6-6	TRBJ1-1	few	NA	CASSGLAPHTEAFF	TGTGCCAGCAGCGGGCTCGCCCCCCACACTGAAGCTTTCTTT
TRBV29-1	TRBJ2-3	NA	TRBD2	CSVDRGLTSGSGTQYF	TGCAGCGTTGATAGGGGACTGACTAGCGGGAGCGGTACGCAGTATTTT
TRBV4-1	TRBJ2-5	NA	TRBD2	CASSHNGAGGTETQYF	TGCGCCAGCAGCCACAACGGCGCGGGGGGGACGGAGACCCAGTACTTC
TRBV4-1	TRBJ2-1	few	TRBD2	CASSQRRKREYNEQFF	TGCGCCAGCAGCCAAAGACGCAAGCGGGAGTACAATGAGCAGTTCTTC
TRBV6-5	TRBJ1-3	once	NA	CASRQGISGNTIYF	TGTGCCAGCAGACAGGGTATCTCTGGAAACACCATATATTTT
TRBV6-1	TRBJ2-1	NA	TRBD2	CASSEGGRTLYNEQFF	TGTGCCAGCAGTGAAGGCGGGAGGACCCTCTACAATGAGCAGTTCTTC
TRBV30	TRBJ1-1	few	NA	CAWSVGRGILMNTEAFF	TGTGCCTGGAGTGTTGGAAGAGGGATACTGATGAACACTGAAGCTTTCTTT
TRBV9	TRBJ1-4	NA	NA	CASSVATGYGEKLFF	TGTGCCAGCAGCGTAGCTACTGGGTACGGGGAAAAACTGTTTTTT
TRBV4-2	TRBJ2-4	few	TRBD1	CASSQDRQGNIQYF	TGTGCCAGCAGCCAGGATCGACAGGGAAACATTCAGTACTTC
TRBV5-6	TRBJ1-1	few	NA	CASSPWTDYTEAFF	TGTGCCAGCAGCCCGTGGACGGACTACACTGAAGCTTTCTTT
TRBV6-6	TRBJ2-3	few	TRBD1	CASSKETGGDTQYF	TGTGCCAGCAGTAAAGAAACAGGGGGAGATACGCAGTATTTT